Listed below are T cell receptor beta chains from one sample, sequenced in a study of cytomegalovirus exposure and HLA in healthy donors. Repertoires were generated with immunoSEQ multiplex PCR, while TCRdb's copy carries only in-frame clones and drops some. The sample shows around 140,000 clones, 77% of them seen only once. Sequencing was carried out using PBMCs. The receptors were gathered from a woman in her thirties or forties in good health and CMV-seronegative. Both conserved end residues are part of each CDR3. The order of the fields is clone size, CDR3 length, V gene, D gene, J gene, CDR3 protein, CDR3 DNA. The D gene is left open where the match is weak. Not all rows give a size; the values are once, few, many and, for expanded clones, a class.

clone_size: -
cdr3_length: 14
v_call: TRBV7-2
d_call: TRBD1
j_call: TRBJ2-5
cdr3_aa: CASSRTGGQETQYF
cdr3_nt: TGTGCCAGCAGCCGCACAGGGGGGCAAGAGACCCAGTACTTC

clone_size: -
cdr3_length: 17
v_call: TRBV19
d_call: TRBD1
j_call: TRBJ1-5
cdr3_aa: CASSRGGTGAFNQPQHF
cdr3_nt: TGTGCCAGTAGTCGAGGTGGGACAGGGGCCTTCAATCAGCCCCAGCATTTT

clone_size: -
cdr3_length: 14
v_call: TRBV5-1
d_call: TRBD1
j_call: TRBJ2-4
cdr3_aa: CASTVATGENIQYF
cdr3_nt: TGCGCCAGCACCGTAGCGACAGGGGAAAACATTCAGTACTTC

clone_size: -
cdr3_length: 21
v_call: TRBV9
d_call: TRBD2
j_call: TRBJ2-3
cdr3_aa: CASSVKPTGKGLAGGLDTQYF
cdr3_nt: TGTGCCAGCAGCGTAAAGCCCACCGGAAAAGGACTAGCGGGGGGATTGGATACGCAGTATTTT

clone_size: few
cdr3_length: 13
v_call: TRBV5-6
d_call: TRBD1
j_call: TRBJ1-1
cdr3_aa: CASSSKDRQGAFF
cdr3_nt: TGTGCCAGCAGCTCTAAAGACAGACAGGGGGCTTTCTTT

clone_size: -
cdr3_length: 14
v_call: TRBV10-2
d_call: -
j_call: TRBJ1-6
cdr3_aa: CASKDIAYNSPLHF
cdr3_nt: TGCGCCAGCAAGGACATTGCCTATAATTCACCCCTCCACTTT

clone_size: few
cdr3_length: 14
v_call: TRBV5-1
d_call: -
j_call: TRBJ2-7
cdr3_aa: CARTIPRGGYEQYF
cdr3_nt: TGCGCCAGAACTATCCCAAGGGGGGGCTACGAGCAGTACTTC

clone_size: -
cdr3_length: 16
v_call: TRBV19
d_call: -
j_call: TRBJ2-2
cdr3_aa: CASQGAGGPVTGELFF
cdr3_nt: TGTGCCTCCCAGGGGGCGGGGGGGCCGGTTACCGGGGAGCTGTTTTTT

clone_size: -
cdr3_length: 16
v_call: TRBV10-2
d_call: -
j_call: TRBJ2-7
cdr3_aa: CASSAISGGRSYEQYF
cdr3_nt: TGCGCCAGCAGTGCTATATCAGGGGGGAGATCCTACGAGCAGTACTTC

clone_size: -
cdr3_length: 12
v_call: TRBV5-1
d_call: -
j_call: TRBJ2-7
cdr3_aa: CASSLESYEQYF
cdr3_nt: TGCGCCAGCAGCTTGGAGAGTTACGAGCAGTACTTC

clone_size: -
cdr3_length: 14
v_call: TRBV5-1
d_call: TRBD1
j_call: TRBJ2-7
cdr3_aa: CASSGTGITYEQYF
cdr3_nt: TGCGCCAGCAGCGGGACAGGGATTACCTACGAGCAGTACTTC

clone_size: -
cdr3_length: 14
v_call: TRBV9
d_call: TRBD1
j_call: TRBJ2-2
cdr3_aa: CASSVGTGPGELFF
cdr3_nt: TGTGCCAGCAGCGTGGGGACAGGGCCCGGGGAGCTGTTTTTT

clone_size: -
cdr3_length: 15
v_call: TRBV6-6
d_call: TRBD1
j_call: TRBJ2-7
cdr3_aa: CASSSGQGITYEQYF
cdr3_nt: TGTGCCAGCAGTTCCGGACAGGGGATAACCTACGAGCAGTACTTC

clone_size: -
cdr3_length: 15
v_call: TRBV2
d_call: TRBD1
j_call: TRBJ1-5
cdr3_aa: CASSPMTGRNQPQHF
cdr3_nt: TGTGCCAGCAGTCCTATGACAGGGCGCAATCAGCCCCAGCATTTT

clone_size: -
cdr3_length: 14
v_call: TRBV28
d_call: TRBD2
j_call: TRBJ2-7
cdr3_aa: CASKSGGWAYEQYF
cdr3_nt: TGTGCCAGCAAATCCGGGGGGTGGGCCTACGAGCAGTACTTC

clone_size: -
cdr3_length: 18
v_call: TRBV30
d_call: TRBD1
j_call: TRBJ1-2
cdr3_aa: CAWSVLSGRGYKRGGYTF
cdr3_nt: TGTGCCTGGAGTGTACTAAGCGGCAGGGGGTATAAGAGAGGTGGCTACACCTTC

clone_size: once
cdr3_length: 13
v_call: TRBV2
d_call: -
j_call: TRBJ1-1
cdr3_aa: CASSDAGGTEAFF
cdr3_nt: TGTGCCAGCAGTGATGCGGGGGGTACTGAAGCTTTCTTT

clone_size: -
cdr3_length: 12
v_call: TRBV29-1
d_call: -
j_call: TRBJ2-7
cdr3_aa: CSGGQTVWEQYF
cdr3_nt: TGCAGCGGTGGACAGACGGTTTGGGAGCAGTACTTC

clone_size: -
cdr3_length: 16
v_call: TRBV6-5
d_call: -
j_call: TRBJ2-1
cdr3_aa: CASSYSSGQYKTRQFF
cdr3_nt: TGTGCCAGCAGTTACTCGAGTGGCCAGTACAAGACTAGGCAGTTCTTC

clone_size: -
cdr3_length: 14
v_call: TRBV4-1
d_call: -
j_call: TRBJ1-4
cdr3_aa: CASSQDPQGAKLFF
cdr3_nt: TGCGCCAGCAGCCAAGATCCACAGGGTGCAAAACTGTTTTTT

clone_size: -
cdr3_length: 15
v_call: TRBV6-1
d_call: TRBD1
j_call: TRBJ1-2
cdr3_aa: CASRRPGQGNYGYTF
cdr3_nt: TGTGCCAGCAGAAGACCGGGACAGGGCAACTATGGCTACACCTTC

clone_size: -
cdr3_length: 16
v_call: TRBV5-6
d_call: TRBD1
j_call: TRBJ1-2
cdr3_aa: CASSPSRGRSNYGYTF
cdr3_nt: TGTGCCAGCAGCCCGTCTAGGGGGCGCAGTAACTATGGCTACACCTTC

clone_size: -
cdr3_length: 15
v_call: TRBV28
d_call: -
j_call: TRBJ2-3
cdr3_aa: CASSSVGGGTDTQYF
cdr3_nt: TGTGCCAGCAGTTCGGTGGGGGGTGGCACAGATACGCAGTATTTT

clone_size: -
cdr3_length: 13
v_call: TRBV6-6
d_call: -
j_call: TRBJ1-1
cdr3_aa: CASKTGIHTEAFF
cdr3_nt: TGTGCCAGCAAAACCGGGATTCACACTGAAGCTTTCTTT

clone_size: -
cdr3_length: 14
v_call: TRBV6-5
d_call: TRBD1
j_call: TRBJ1-1
cdr3_aa: CASNRQGVNTEAFF
cdr3_nt: TGTGCCAGCAACAGACAGGGTGTGAACACTGAAGCTTTCTTT

clone_size: -
cdr3_length: 17
v_call: TRBV4-1
d_call: -
j_call: TRBJ1-4
cdr3_aa: CASSPLLTYTPDEKLFF
cdr3_nt: TGCGCCAGCAGCCCACTCTTGACTTATACCCCCGATGAAAAACTGTTTTTT

clone_size: -
cdr3_length: 14
v_call: TRBV4-1
d_call: -
j_call: TRBJ2-7
cdr3_aa: CASSQDMGHYEQYF
cdr3_nt: TGCGCCAGCAGCCAAGATATGGGGCACTACGAGCAGTACTTC